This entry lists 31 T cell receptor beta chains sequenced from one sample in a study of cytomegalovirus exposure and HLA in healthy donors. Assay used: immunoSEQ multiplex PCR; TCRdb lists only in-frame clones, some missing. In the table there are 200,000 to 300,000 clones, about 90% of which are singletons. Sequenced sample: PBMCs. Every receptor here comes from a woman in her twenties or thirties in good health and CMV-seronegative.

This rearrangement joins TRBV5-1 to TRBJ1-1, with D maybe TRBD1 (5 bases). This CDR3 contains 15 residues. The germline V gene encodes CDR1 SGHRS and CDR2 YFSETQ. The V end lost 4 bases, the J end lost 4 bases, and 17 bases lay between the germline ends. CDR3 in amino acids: CASSADPGGGTEAFF. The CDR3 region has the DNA TGCGCCAGCAGCGCGGACCCGGGCGGGGGCACTGAAGCTTTCTTT.

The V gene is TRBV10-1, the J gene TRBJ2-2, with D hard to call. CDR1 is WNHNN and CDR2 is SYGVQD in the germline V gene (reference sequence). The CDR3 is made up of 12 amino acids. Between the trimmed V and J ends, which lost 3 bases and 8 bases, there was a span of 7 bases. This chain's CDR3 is CASSDRNGELFF. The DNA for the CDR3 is TGCGCCAGCAGTGACCGGAATGGGGAGCTGTTTTTT.

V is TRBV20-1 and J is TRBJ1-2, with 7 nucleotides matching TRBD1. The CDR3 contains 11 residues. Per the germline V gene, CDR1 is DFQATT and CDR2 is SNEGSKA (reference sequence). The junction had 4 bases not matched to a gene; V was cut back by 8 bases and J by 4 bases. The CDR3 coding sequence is TGCAGTACAGGGGCTACCTATGGCTACACCTTC. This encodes CSTGATYGYTF.

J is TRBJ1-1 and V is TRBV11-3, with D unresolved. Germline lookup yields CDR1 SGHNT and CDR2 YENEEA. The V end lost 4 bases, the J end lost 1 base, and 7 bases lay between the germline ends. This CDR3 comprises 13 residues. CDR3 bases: TGTGCCAGCAGCTATACACAGAACACTGAAGCTTTCTTT. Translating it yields CASSYTQNTEAFF.

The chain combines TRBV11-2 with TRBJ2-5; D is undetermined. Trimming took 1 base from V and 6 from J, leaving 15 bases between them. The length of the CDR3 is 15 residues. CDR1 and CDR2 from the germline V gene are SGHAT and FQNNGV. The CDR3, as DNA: TGTGCCAGCAGCTTAGCTACTCCTCGCGGAAAGACCCAGTACTTC. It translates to CASSLATPRGKTQYF.

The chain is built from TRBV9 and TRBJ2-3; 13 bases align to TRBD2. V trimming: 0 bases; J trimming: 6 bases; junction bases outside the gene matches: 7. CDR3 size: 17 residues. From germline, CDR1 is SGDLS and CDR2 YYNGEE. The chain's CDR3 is CASSVAPGLAGDDTQYF. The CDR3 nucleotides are TGTGCCAGCAGCGTAGCCCCAGGACTAGCGGGAGATGATACGCAGTATTTT.

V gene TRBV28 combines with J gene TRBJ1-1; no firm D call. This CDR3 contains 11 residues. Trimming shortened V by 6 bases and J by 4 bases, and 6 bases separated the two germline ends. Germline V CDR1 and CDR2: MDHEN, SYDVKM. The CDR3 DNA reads TGTGCCAGCAGCTCGATCACTGAAGCTTTCTTT. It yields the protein CASSSITEAFF.

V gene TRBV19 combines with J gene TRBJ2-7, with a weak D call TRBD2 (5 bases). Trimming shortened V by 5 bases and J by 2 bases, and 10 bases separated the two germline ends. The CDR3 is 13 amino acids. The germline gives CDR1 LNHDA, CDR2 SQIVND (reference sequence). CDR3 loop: CASSSGLAYEQYF. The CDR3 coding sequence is TGTGCCAGTAGTTCAGGACTTGCCTACGAGCAGTACTTC.

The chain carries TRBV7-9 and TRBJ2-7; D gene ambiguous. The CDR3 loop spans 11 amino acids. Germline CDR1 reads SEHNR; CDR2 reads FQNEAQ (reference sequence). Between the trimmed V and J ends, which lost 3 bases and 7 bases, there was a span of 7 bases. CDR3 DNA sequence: TGTGCCAGCAGCTTCCCTGGGGAGCAGTACTTC. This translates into CASSFPGEQYF.

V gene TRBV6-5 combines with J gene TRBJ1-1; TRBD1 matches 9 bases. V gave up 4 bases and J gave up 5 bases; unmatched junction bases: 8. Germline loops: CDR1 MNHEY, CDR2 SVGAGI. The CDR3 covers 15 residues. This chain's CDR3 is CASSLQGAKGTEAFF. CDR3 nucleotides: TGTGCCAGCAGTTTACAGGGGGCAAAGGGGACTGAAGCTTTCTTT.

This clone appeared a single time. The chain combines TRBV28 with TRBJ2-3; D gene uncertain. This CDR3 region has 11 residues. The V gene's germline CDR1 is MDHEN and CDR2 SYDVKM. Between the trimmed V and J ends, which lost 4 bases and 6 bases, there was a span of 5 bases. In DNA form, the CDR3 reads TGTGCCAGCAGTTACCGGGATACGCAGTATTTT. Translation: CASSYRDTQYF.

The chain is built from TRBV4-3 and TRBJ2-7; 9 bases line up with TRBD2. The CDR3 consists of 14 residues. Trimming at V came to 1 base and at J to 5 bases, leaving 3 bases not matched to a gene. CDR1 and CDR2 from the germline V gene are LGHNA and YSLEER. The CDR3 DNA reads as TGCGCCAGCAGCCAAGGGACTAGCGTTGACGAGCAGTACTTC. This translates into CASSQGTSVDEQYF.

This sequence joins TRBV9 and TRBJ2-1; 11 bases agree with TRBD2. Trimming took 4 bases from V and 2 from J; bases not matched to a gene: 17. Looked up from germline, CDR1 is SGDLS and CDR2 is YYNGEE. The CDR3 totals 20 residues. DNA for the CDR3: TGTGCCAGCAGCTCCAGTAGTCGCGGCTTTAGCGGGAGGGCCTACAATGAGCAGTTCTTC. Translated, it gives CASSSSSRGFSGRAYNEQFF.

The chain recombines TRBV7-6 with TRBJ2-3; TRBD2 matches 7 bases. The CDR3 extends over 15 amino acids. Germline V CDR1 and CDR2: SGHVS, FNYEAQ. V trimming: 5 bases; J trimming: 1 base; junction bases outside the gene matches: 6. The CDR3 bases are TGTGCCAGCAGCCTGGCTAGCGGTCGCACAGATACGCAGTATTTT. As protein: CASSLASGRTDTQYF.

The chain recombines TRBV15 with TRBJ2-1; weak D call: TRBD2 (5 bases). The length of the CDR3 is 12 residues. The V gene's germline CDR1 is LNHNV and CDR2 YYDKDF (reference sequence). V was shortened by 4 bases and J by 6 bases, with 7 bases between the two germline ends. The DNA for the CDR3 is TGTGCCACCAGCATAGGGAGCAATGAGCAGTTCTTC. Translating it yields CATSIGSNEQFF.

CDR3 sequence (DNA): TGCGCCAGCAGCTCGGGACTAGCGGGAGGGCCAGCCTACGAGCAGTACTTC. Residues: CASSSGLAGGPAYEQYF. The chain carries TRBV5-1 and TRBJ2-7; 16 nucleotides agree with TRBD2. The germline V gene has CDR1 SGHRS and CDR2 YFSETQ. Trimming removed 3 bases from V and 2 bases from J; junction bases left unmatched: 5. The CDR3 has 17 residues.

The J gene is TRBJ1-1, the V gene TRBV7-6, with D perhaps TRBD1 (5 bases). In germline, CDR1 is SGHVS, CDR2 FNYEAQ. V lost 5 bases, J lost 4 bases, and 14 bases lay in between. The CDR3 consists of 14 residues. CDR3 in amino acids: CASSPGPEGTEAFF. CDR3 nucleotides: TGTGCCAGCAGCCCGGGGCCGGAGGGCACTGAAGCTTTCTTT. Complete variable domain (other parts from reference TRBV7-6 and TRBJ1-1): GAGVSQSPRYKVTKRGQDVALRCDPISGHVSLYWYRQALGQGPEFLTYFNYEAQQDKSGLPNDRFSAERPEGSISTLTIQRTEQRDSAMYRCASSPGPEGTEAFFGQGTRLTVV.

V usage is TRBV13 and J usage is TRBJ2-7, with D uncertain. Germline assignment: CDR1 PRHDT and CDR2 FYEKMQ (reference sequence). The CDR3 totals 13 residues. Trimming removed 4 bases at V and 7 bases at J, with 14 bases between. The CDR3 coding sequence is TGTGCCAGCAGCTCTCTGGGTGGGCGGGAGCAGTACTTC. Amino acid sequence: CASSSLGGREQYF.

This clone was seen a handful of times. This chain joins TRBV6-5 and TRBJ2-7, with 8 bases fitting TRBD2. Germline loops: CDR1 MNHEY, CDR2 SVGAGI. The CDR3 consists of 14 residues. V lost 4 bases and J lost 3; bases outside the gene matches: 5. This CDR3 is CASSLSGGFYEQYF. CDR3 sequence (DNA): TGTGCCAGCAGTTTGAGCGGGGGCTTCTACGAGCAGTACTTC.

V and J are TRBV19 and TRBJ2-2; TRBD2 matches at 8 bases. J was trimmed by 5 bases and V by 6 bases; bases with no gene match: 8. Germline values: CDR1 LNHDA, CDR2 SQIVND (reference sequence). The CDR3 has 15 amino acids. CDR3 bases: TGTGCCAGTAGCGCGAGCGGGAGTGGGACCGGGGAGCTGTTTTTT. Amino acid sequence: CASSASGSGTGELFF.

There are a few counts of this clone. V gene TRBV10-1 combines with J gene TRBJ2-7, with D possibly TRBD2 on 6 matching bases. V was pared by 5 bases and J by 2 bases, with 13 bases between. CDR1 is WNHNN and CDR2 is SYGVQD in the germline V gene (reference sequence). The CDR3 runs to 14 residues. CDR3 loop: CASSNRDCTYEQYF. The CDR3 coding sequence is TGCGCCAGCAGTAACCGGGACTGTACCTACGAGCAGTACTTC.

CDR3: CASSSLPSGSADEQYF. DNA for the CDR3: TGTGCCAGCAGCTCATTACCTAGCGGGAGCGCCGACGAGCAGTACTTC. V gene TRBV13 combines with J gene TRBJ2-7; 10 nucleotides agree with TRBD2. This CDR3 region has 16 residues. After removal of 4 bases from V and 5 bases from J, the junction contained 11 bases not matched to a gene. Germline V lookup: CDR1 PRHDT, CDR2 FYEKMQ (reference sequence). Full variable domain (outside the CDR3, taken from reference TRBV13 and TRBJ2-7): AAGVIQSPRHLIKEKRETATLKCYPIPRHDTVYWYQQGPGQDPQFLISFYEKMQSDKGSIPDRFSAQQFSDYHSELNMSSLELGDSALYFCASSSLPSGSADEQYFGPGTRLTVT.

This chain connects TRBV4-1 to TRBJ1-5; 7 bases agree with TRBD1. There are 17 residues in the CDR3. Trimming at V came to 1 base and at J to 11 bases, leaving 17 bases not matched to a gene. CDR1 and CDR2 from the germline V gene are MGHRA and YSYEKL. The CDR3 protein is CASSQVGGTEKPPAQHF. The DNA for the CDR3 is TGCGCCAGCAGCCAAGTGGGGGGGACAGAGAAGCCACCAGCCCAGCATTTT.

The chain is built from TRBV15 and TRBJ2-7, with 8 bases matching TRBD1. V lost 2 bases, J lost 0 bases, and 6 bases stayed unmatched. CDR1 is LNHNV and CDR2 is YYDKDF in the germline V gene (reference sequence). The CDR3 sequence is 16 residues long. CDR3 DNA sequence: TGTGCCACCAGCAGACTTATGGGACAGGACTCCTACGAGCAGTACTTC. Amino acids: CATSRLMGQDSYEQYF.

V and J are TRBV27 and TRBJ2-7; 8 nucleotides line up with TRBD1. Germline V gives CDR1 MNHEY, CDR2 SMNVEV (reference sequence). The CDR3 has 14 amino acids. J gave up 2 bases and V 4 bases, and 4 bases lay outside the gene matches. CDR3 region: CASSWGTGAYEQYF. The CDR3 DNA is TGTGCCAGCAGTTGGGGGACAGGAGCCTACGAGCAGTACTTC.

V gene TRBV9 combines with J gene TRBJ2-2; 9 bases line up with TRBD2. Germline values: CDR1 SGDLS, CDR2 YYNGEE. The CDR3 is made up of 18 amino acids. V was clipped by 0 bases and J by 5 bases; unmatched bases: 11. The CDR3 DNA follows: TGTGCCAGCAGCGTAGCGGTTAGTGGGACTAGCCCAACCGGGGAGCTGTTTTTT. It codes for CASSVAVSGTSPTGELFF.

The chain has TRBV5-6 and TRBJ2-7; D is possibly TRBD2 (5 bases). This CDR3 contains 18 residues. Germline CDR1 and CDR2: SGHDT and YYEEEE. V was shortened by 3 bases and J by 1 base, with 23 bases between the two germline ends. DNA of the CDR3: TGTGCCAGCAGCTCCCGGTCCCGAGGCGGGCGTACGTCCTACGAGCAGTACTTC. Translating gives CASSSRSRGGRTSYEQYF.

The CDR3 coding sequence is TGTGCCAGCAGTTTGTGGCTAGCGGGAGGGCCAGGGGAGCAGTACTTC. Amino acid sequence: CASSLWLAGGPGEQYF. This chain joins TRBV28 and TRBJ2-7; the match to TRBD2 covers 12 bases. Trimming took 3 bases from V and 7 from J; bases not matched to a gene: 10. This CDR3 is 16 amino acids long. Germline CDR1 and CDR2: MDHEN and SYDVKM.

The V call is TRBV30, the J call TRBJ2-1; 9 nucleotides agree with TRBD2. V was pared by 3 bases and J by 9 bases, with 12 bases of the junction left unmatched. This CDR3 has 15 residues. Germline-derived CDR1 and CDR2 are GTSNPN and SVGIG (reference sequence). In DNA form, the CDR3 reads TGTGCCTGGAGAAGCGAGGCTAGCGGGATCGGTGAGCAGTTCTTC. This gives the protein CAWRSEASGIGEQFF.

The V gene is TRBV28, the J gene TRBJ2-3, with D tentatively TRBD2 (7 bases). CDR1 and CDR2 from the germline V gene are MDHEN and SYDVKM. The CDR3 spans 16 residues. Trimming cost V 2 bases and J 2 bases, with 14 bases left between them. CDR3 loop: CASSLRGGFDTDTQYF. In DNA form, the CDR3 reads TGTGCCAGCAGTTTAAGGGGGGGCTTCGACACAGATACGCAGTATTTT.

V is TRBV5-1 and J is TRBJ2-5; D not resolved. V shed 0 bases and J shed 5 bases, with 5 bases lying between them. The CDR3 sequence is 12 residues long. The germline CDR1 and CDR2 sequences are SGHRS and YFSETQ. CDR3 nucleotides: TGCGCCAGCAGCTTGGAAAGTGAGACCCAGTACTTC. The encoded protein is CASSLESETQYF.